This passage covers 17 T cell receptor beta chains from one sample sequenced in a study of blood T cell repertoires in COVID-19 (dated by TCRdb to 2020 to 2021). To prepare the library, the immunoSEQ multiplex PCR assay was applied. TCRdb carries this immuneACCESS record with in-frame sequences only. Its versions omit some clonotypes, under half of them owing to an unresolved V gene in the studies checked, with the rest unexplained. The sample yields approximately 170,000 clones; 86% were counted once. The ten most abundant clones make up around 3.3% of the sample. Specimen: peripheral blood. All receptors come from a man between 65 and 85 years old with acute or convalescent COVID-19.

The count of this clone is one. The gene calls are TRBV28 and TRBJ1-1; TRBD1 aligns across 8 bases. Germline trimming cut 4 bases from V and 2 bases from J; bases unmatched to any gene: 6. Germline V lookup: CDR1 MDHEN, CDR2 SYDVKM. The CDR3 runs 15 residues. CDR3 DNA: TGTGCCAGCAGTTCTACGACAGGGGTAAACACTGAAGCTTTCTTT. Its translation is CASSSTTGVNTEAFF.

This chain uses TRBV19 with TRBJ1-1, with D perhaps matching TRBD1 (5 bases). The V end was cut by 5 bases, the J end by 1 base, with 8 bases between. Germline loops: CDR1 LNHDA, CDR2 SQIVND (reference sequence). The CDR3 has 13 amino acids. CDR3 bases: TGTGCCAGTAGTTTCCAGGGGAACACTGAAGCTTTCTTT. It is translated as CASSFQGNTEAFF.

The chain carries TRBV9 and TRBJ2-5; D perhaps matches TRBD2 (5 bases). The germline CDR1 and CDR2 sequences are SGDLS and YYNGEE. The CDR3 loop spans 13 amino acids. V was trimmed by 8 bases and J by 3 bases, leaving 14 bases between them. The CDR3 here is CASSRGSEETQYF. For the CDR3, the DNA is TGTGCCAGTTCTCGAGGTAGCGAAGAGACCCAGTACTTC.

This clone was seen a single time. CDR3 residues: CASSYRTGRAYNEQFF. CDR3 bases: TGTGCCAGCAGTTACAGGACAGGGCGAGCCTACAATGAGCAGTTCTTC. This chain joins TRBV6-5 and TRBJ2-1, with TRBD1 matching over 8 bases. Germline-derived CDR1 and CDR2 are MNHEY and SVGAGI. This CDR3 is built from 16 residues. J lost 2 bases, V lost 2 bases, and 5 bases had no gene match.

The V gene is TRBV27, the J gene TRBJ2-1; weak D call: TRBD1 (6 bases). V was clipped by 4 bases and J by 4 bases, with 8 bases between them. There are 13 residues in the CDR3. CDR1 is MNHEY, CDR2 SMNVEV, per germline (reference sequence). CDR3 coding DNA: TGTGCCAGCAGTTCCACAGGGTACAATGAGCAGTTCTTC. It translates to CASSSTGYNEQFF.

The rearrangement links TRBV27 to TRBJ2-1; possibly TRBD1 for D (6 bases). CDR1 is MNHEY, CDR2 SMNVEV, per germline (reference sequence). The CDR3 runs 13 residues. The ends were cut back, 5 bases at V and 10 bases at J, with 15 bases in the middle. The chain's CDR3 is CASSRNREGEQFF. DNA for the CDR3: TGTGCCAGCAGTCGAAACAGGGAAGGGGAGCAGTTCTTC.

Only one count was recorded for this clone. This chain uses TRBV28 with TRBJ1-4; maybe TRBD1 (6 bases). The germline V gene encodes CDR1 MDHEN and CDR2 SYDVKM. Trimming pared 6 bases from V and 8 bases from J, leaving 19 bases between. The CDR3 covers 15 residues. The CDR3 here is CASRSPGEGYEKLFF. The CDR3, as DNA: TGTGCCAGCAGATCCCCAGGGGAGGGATACGAAAAACTGTTTTTT.

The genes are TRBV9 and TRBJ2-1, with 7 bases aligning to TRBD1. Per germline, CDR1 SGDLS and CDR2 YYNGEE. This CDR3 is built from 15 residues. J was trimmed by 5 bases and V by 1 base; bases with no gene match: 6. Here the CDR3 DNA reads TGTGCCAGCAGCGTAACCGGGACAGTTAACAATGAGCAGTTCTTC. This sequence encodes CASSVTGTVNNEQFF.

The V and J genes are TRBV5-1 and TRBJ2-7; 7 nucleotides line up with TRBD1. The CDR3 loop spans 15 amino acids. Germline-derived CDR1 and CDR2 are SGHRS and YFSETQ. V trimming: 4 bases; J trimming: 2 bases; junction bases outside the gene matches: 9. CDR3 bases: TGCGCCAGCAGCCGACGGGACAGCGGTACCTACGAGCAGTACTTC. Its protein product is CASSRRDSGTYEQYF.

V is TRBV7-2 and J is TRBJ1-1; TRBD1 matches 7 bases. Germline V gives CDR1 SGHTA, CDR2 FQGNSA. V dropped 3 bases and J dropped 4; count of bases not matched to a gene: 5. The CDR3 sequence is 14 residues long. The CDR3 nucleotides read TGTGCCAGCAGCTTCCGGGACAGTCTCACTGAAGCTTTCTTT. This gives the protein CASSFRDSLTEAFF.

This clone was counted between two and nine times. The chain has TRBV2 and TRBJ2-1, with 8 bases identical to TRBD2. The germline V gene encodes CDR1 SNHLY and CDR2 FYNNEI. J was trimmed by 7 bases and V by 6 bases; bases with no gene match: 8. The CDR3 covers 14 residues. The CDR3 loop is CASRPGLVGNEQFF. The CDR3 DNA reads TGTGCCAGCAGACCGGGACTAGTGGGGAATGAGCAGTTCTTC.

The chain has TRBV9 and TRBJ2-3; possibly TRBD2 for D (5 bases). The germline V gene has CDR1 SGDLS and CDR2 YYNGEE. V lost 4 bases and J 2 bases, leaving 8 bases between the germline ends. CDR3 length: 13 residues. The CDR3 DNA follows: TGTGCCAGCAGCCTCGGGATCACAGATACGCAGTATTTT. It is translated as CASSLGITDTQYF.

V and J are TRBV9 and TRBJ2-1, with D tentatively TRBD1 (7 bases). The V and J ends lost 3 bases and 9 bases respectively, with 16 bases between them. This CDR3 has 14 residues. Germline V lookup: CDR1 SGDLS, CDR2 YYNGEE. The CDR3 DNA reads TGTGCCAGCAGCGCCGGAGGGACAGTATCTGAGCAGTTCTTC. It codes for CASSAGGTVSEQFF.

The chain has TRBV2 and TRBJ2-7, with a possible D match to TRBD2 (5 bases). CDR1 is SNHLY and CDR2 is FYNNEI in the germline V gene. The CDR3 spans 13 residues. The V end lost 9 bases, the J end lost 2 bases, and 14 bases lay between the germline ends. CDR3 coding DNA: TGTGCCAGGGGAACAGCGGAACCCTACGAGCAGTACTTC. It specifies CARGTAEPYEQYF.

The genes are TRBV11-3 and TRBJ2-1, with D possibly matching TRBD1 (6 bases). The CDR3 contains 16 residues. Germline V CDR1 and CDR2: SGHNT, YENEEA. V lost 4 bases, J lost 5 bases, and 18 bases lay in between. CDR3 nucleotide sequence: TGTGCCAGCAGCTCCCATTCAACAGGGCCCCACAATGAGCAGTTCTTC. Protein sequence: CASSSHSTGPHNEQFF.

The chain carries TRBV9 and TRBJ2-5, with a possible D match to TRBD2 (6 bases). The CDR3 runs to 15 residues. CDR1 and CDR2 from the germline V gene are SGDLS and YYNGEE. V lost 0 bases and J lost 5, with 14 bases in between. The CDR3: CASSVGPASDETQYF. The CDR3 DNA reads TGTGCCAGCAGCGTAGGCCCCGCTAGCGACGAGACCCAGTACTTC.

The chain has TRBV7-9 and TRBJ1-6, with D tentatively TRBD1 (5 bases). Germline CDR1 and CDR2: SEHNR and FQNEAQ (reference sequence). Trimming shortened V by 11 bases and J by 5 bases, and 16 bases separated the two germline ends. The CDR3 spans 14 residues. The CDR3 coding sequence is TGTGCCGTTCCCGGTCAGGGCGATAATTCACCCCTCCACTTT. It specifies CAVPGQGDNSPLHF.